This TCR beta chain was captured by sequencing in a study of blood T cell repertoires in COVID-19. Study-level background: Acute-phase and convalescent COVID-19 samples originated in the United States, Italy and Spain. From T cells, B-cell-depleted T cells, or PBMCs came the material, which was cDNA or gDNA.

Methods used by the authors: Nucleated cell number was recorded as an estimate derived from reference gene primer amplification. TCRdb keeps only in-frame clones here, not all; method: immunoSEQ multiplex PCR. V and J calls and clone size come straight from that table; D and trimming were deduced from the DNA. The sample has roughly 56,000 clones, 80% to 95% seen once. Sequenced sample: peripheral blood. This TCR was recovered from a man aged 50-60 years with active COVID-19.

For the CDR3, the DNA is TGTGCCAGCAGCGTAGAGGGACCCGGGACACGCGCTGATACGCAGTATTTT. Its translation: CASSVEGPGTRADTQYF. The rearrangement uses TRBV9 and TRBJ2-3, with TRBD1 as a possible D gene (6 bases). This CDR3 is built from 17 residues. Germline lookup yields CDR1 SGDLS and CDR2 YYNGEE. V lost 0 bases to trimming and J lost 6 bases, with 20 bases between them.